What follows are 2 T cell receptor beta chains derived from one specimen sequenced in a study of blood T cell repertoires in COVID-19. Assay used: immunoSEQ multiplex PCR; TCRdb lists only in-frame clones, some missing. The table records about 160,000 clones, roughly four fifths of them present only once. The sample taken for sequencing was peripheral blood. These TCRs come from a woman of 80 years or more with acute or convalescent COVID-19.

J is TRBJ2-1 and V is TRBV9; TRBD1 matches 8 bases. The CDR3 length is 16 residues. Trimming at V came to 4 bases and at J to 6 bases, leaving 12 bases not matched to a gene. Germline V gives CDR1 SGDLS, CDR2 YYNGEE. CDR3 nucleotide sequence: TGTGCCAGCAGCCGTTCTACAGGGGACAGGATCAATGAGCAGTTCTTC. Protein: CASSRSTGDRINEQFF.

The genes are TRBV6-4 and TRBJ1-2; 8 nucleotides line up with TRBD1. J was trimmed by 4 bases and V by 5 bases; bases with no gene match: 3. Germline values: CDR1 MRHNA, CDR2 SNTAGT. The CDR3 runs 13 residues. The CDR3 nucleotides read TGTGCCAGCAGTCTTGACAGGGGCTATGGCTACACCTTC. Its protein is CASSLDRGYGYTF.